This TCR beta chain was recorded in a study of cytomegalovirus exposure and HLA in healthy donors. The V gene lost 5 bases and the J gene lost 3 bases, with 16 bases spanning the gap. Germline CDR1 and CDR2: SGHVS and FNYEAQ. This CDR3 has 15 residues. The PCR employed 60 Vbeta primers together with 13 Jbeta primers. Profiling relied on immunoSEQ multiplex PCR, and the TCRdb table lists in-frame clones only, not all of them. The sample records roughly 170,000 clones, approximately 80% being singletons. Findings and limits, study-wide: Sequences of the TCR beta chain were said to predict the HLA-A and HLA-B alleles of most subjects accurately. When the data were analyzed later, several of the most significant clusters appeared to be linked to common viral pathogens. Fewer N-insertions (relative to the roughly 700-donor mean) were reportedly seen in an Asian-associated ancestry cluster in a later analysis.

About this clone: Its specificity is unknown.

The sequence derives from a woman aged 45-60 years in good health and CMV-seropositive. Sequencing was done on a sample of PBMCs. The chain joins TRBV7-6 to TRBJ2-5, with a possible D match to TRBD2 (6 bases). The CDR3 DNA is TGTGCCAGCAGCCCCAGACTAGGCACTAAAGAGACCCAGTACTTC. This encodes CASSPRLGTKETQYF.